This is a list of T cell receptor beta chains from one sample in a study of cytomegalovirus exposure and HLA in healthy donors. The data were produced by immunoSEQ multiplex PCR, yet TCRdb's version contains in-frame clones alone and is incomplete. The data contain roughly 260,000 clones, around nine tenths of them singletons. Source material: PBMCs. Source of these receptors: a man aged 18-30 years in good health and CMV-seronegative. CDR3s include the opening cysteine and the closing phenylalanine or tryptophan. A D gene is named only where the DNA matches it firmly. Expanded clones get a size class; other rows say once, few or many, or leave the size out.

cdr3_aa cdr3_nt v_call clone_size d_call j_call
CASTPGGGPYEQYF TGTGCCAGCACCCCTGGCGGGGGGCCTTACGAGCAGTACTTC TRBV11-2 - TRBD2 TRBJ2-7
CASSIHIQSAGNIQYF TGTGCCAGTAGTATCCACATTCAGTCGGCAGGAAACATTCAGTACTTC TRBV19 - - TRBJ2-4
CASSLGIRTSGAETQYF TGTGCCAGCAGCTTGGGGATCAGGACTAGTGGGGCAGAGACCCAGTACTTC TRBV7-6 - TRBD2 TRBJ2-5
CASRPAQTGATEAFF TGTGCCAGTAGGCCTGCTCAGACAGGGGCCACTGAAGCTTTCTTT TRBV19 - TRBD1 TRBJ1-1
CASASGGASGFNEQYF TGTGCCAGCGCATCCGGGGGGGCGTCTGGGTTCAACGAGCAGTACTTC TRBV5-4 few TRBD2 TRBJ2-7
CASSPGLAGADTQYF TGTGCCAGCAGCCCCGGACTAGCGGGGGCCGATACGCAGTATTTT TRBV11-3 - TRBD2 TRBJ2-3
CASSLDRDTQYF TGTGCCAGCAGCTTAGACAGGGATACGCAGTATTTT TRBV11-2 - - TRBJ2-3
CARGLGLDETQYF TGTGCCAGGGGTTTGGGACTAGATGAGACCCAGTACTTC TRBV2 - TRBD2 TRBJ2-5
CASSPELNYGYTF TGTGCCAGCTCACCGGAGCTGAACTATGGCTACACCTTC TRBV18 - - TRBJ1-2
CGAGLRGGTDTQYF TGTGGTGCGGGGCTCCGGGGAGGCACAGATACGCAGTATTTT TRBV6-6 once - TRBJ2-3
CATRGGNYEQYF TGTGCCACCAGGGGAGGGAACTACGAGCAGTACTTC TRBV7-9 once - TRBJ2-7
CASSSHGGNYGYTF TGTGCCAGCAGTTCCCACGGAGGAAACTATGGCTACACCTTC TRBV2 - - TRBJ1-2
CASSESPGLYYEQYF TGTGCCAGCAGCGAATCCCCGGGACTATACTACGAGCAGTACTTC TRBV28 - TRBD2 TRBJ2-7
CASSIDPGYSNQPQHF TGTGCCAGTAGTATAGATCCGGGTTATAGCAATCAGCCCCAGCATTTT TRBV19 - - TRBJ1-5